One sample yielded the 14 T cell receptor beta chains listed below, sequenced in a study of blood T cell repertoires in COVID-19. Generated by immunoSEQ multiplex PCR, the TCRdb table keeps only in-frame clones and is missing some. The sample holds 250,000 to 350,000 clones; over 85% are singletons and the top ten take under 3.5%. The sample was PBMCs or T cells enriched from blood (not recorded which). These receptors all stem from a woman aged 45-65 years who had been exposed to COVID-19.

The chain has TRBV5-4 and TRBJ2-1; D is perhaps TRBD2 (5 bases). V lost 2 bases, J lost 7 bases, and 10 bases lay in between. From germline, CDR1 is SGHNT and CDR2 YYREEE (reference sequence). This CDR3 contains 13 residues. In DNA, the CDR3 is TGTGCCAGCAGCTTTGTGCCGGGGAATGAGCAGTTCTTC. It codes for CASSFVPGNEQFF.

The chain is built from TRBV27 and TRBJ1-5, with D hard to call. The CDR3 is 16 residues long. CDR1 and CDR2 from the germline V gene are MNHEY and SMNVEV (reference sequence). Between the trimmed V and J ends, which lost 0 bases and 0 bases, there was a span of 9 bases. In nucleotides, the CDR3 is TGTGCCAGCAGTTTATCGCCAGGAAGTAGCAATCAGCCCCAGCATTTT. Translating it yields CASSLSPGSSNQPQHF.

The chain uses TRBV6-6 and TRBJ1-1; D is possibly TRBD1 (5 bases). The CDR3 extends over 15 amino acids. In germline, CDR1 is MNHNY, CDR2 SVGAGI (reference sequence). V was trimmed by 2 bases and J by 3 bases, leaving 13 bases between them. CDR3 region: CASSYGAGWDTEAFF. CDR3 DNA: TGTGCCAGCAGTTACGGAGCAGGGTGGGACACTGAAGCTTTCTTT.

The chain is built from TRBV7-2 and TRBJ2-1, with TRBD2 as a possible D gene (5 bases). The CDR3 extends over 13 amino acids. Trimming left V 4 bases short and J 7 bases short, with 11 bases between. The germline V gene has CDR1 SGHTA and CDR2 FQGNSA. CDR3 nucleotide sequence: TGTGCCAGCAGCTCGTACACTAGGAATGAGCAGTTCTTC. Its protein is CASSSYTRNEQFF.

The V call is TRBV12-3 or TRBV12-4, the J call TRBJ1-2; D is uncertain. Trimming shortened V by 3 bases and J by 6 bases, and 8 bases separated the two germline ends. The length of the CDR3 is 12 residues. CDR3 amino acids: CASSFRFDGYTF. The CDR3 DNA sequence: TGTGCCAGCAGTTTTCGGTTCGATGGCTACACCTTC.

V gene TRBV28 combines with J gene TRBJ2-2; 13 bases line up with TRBD2. The CDR3 loop spans 17 amino acids. V lost 6 bases to trimming and J lost 7 bases; unmatched junction nucleotides: 11. Germline values: CDR1 MDHEN, CDR2 SYDVKM. The CDR3 sequence: CASRLAGGPSSIGELFF. The CDR3 nucleotides read TGTGCCAGCAGACTAGCGGGGGGGCCGAGTAGTATCGGGGAGCTGTTTTTT.

The gene calls are TRBV28 and TRBJ1-4; D is undetermined. Germline V lookup: CDR1 MDHEN, CDR2 SYDVKM. The CDR3 covers 15 residues. V lost 5 bases and J 0 bases, leaving 10 bases between the germline ends. As DNA, the CDR3 is TGTGCCAGCAGTCCCTCCCTTGCAACTAATGAAAAACTGTTTTTT. Amino acids: CASSPSLATNEKLFF.

The gene calls are TRBV28 and TRBJ1-2, with 7 bases that match TRBD1. The germline gives CDR1 MDHEN, CDR2 SYDVKM. The CDR3 sequence is 11 residues long. V lost 11 bases, J lost 8 bases, and 8 bases stayed unmatched. This chain's CDR3 is CAGSAGGGYTF. CDR3 coding DNA: TGTGCCGGGAGCGCAGGGGGAGGCTACACCTTC.

The CDR3 protein is CASSTTQGTEAFF. The CDR3 bases are TGTGCCAGCAGTACAACACAGGGAACTGAAGCTTTCTTT. V and J are TRBV2 and TRBJ1-1, with a weak D call TRBD1 (6 bases). The V end was cut by 5 bases, the J end by 5 bases, with 12 bases between. This CDR3 contains 13 residues. Germline V gene data show CDR1 as SNHLY and CDR2 as FYNNEI.

The V gene is TRBV5-1, the J gene TRBJ1-6; possible D gene TRBD1, 5 bases. CDR1 and CDR2 (germline): SGHRS, YFSETQ. The length of the CDR3 is 16 residues. V lost 4 bases and J 8 bases, leaving 19 bases between the germline ends. The DNA of the CDR3 is TGCGCCAGCAGCGCGGGACTGAACACATATGATTCACCCCTCCACTTT. Translating gives CASSAGLNTYDSPLHF.

The CDR3 DNA is TGTGCCAGTAGGACCGGGACAGGGGTCAATCAGCCCCAGCATTTT. It codes for CASRTGTGVNQPQHF. The V gene is TRBV19, the J gene TRBJ1-5, with 10 positions matching TRBD1. Per the germline V gene, CDR1 is LNHDA and CDR2 is SQIVND (reference sequence). Trimming removed 6 bases from V and 3 bases from J; junction bases left unmatched: 5. The length of the CDR3 is 15 residues.

This clone came up once. The chain recombines TRBV7-9 with TRBJ2-1, with 7 nucleotides matching TRBD2. Germline V gene sequence: CDR1 SEHNR, CDR2 FQNEAQ (reference sequence). The CDR3 has 15 residues. V was clipped by 1 base and J by 8 bases; unmatched bases: 8. The CDR3 DNA reads as TGTGCCAGCAGCTTAGGTGGCAGCGGGGTGGATGAGCAGTTCTTC. Protein product: CASSLGGSGVDEQFF.

This chain connects TRBV28 to TRBJ2-7, with TRBD1 identical over 7 bases. V lost 4 bases and J lost 2; bases outside the gene matches: 8. The CDR3 runs to 15 residues. Per germline, CDR1 MDHEN and CDR2 SYDVKM. The DNA of the CDR3 is TGTGCCAGCAGTTACAGGGGCCTACTCGCCTACGAGCAGTACTTC. Translating it yields CASSYRGLLAYEQYF.

The J gene is TRBJ2-5, the V gene TRBV27; 10 positions match TRBD2. V lost 0 bases and J lost 1; bases outside the gene matches: 11. The germline gives CDR1 MNHEY, CDR2 SMNVEV (reference sequence). The CDR3 contains 19 residues. DNA of the CDR3: TGTGCCAGCAGTTTATCGGGGCCTAGCGGGGGCCCCTTCCAAGAGACCCAGTACTTC. Translating gives CASSLSGPSGGPFQETQYF.